These 22 T cell receptor beta chains share one sample of origin, sequenced in a study of cytomegalovirus exposure and HLA in healthy donors. The PCR was carried out with 60 Vbeta primers and 13 Jbeta primers. Data came from immunoSEQ multiplex PCR; TCRdb stores just in-frame clones and leaves some out. In the table there are approximately 150,000 clones, 75% to 80% of which are singletons. Sequencing was performed on PBMCs. These receptors came from a woman between 40 and 55 years old in good health and CMV-seropositive.

V is TRBV25-1 and J is TRBJ2-2, with 9 nucleotides matching TRBD1. Germline CDR1 and CDR2: MGHDK and SYGVNS. Losses at the gene ends were 6 bases for V and 3 bases for J; bases not matched to a gene: 2. The CDR3 spans 14 residues. This CDR3 is CASRRQGDTGELFF. In DNA, the CDR3 is TGTGCCAGCAGGAGACAGGGGGACACCGGGGAGCTGTTTTTT.

The rearrangement links TRBV7-2 to TRBJ1-5; D is possibly TRBD1 (6 bases). The CDR3 runs 15 residues. Trimming shortened V by 2 bases and J by 2 bases, and 10 bases separated the two germline ends. CDR1 SGHTA and CDR2 FQGNSA come from the germline V gene. The CDR3 loop is CASSLLGTRNQPQHF. The DNA of the CDR3 is TGTGCCAGCAGCTTATTAGGGACACGCAATCAGCCCCAGCATTTT.

V and J are TRBV30 and TRBJ2-5; D is possibly TRBD1 (5 bases). The CDR3 has 16 amino acids. V was clipped by 3 bases and J by 4 bases, with 21 bases between them. Germline CDR1 and CDR2: GTSNPN and SVGIG (reference sequence). CDR3 DNA sequence: TGTGCCTGGAGCGGTACCCCCGAGACAGTATTAGAGACCCAGTACTTC. As protein: CAWSGTPETVLETQYF.

This clone was recorded once. The chain is built from TRBV7-2 and TRBJ2-1; 7 bases agree with TRBD2. This CDR3 contains 14 residues. Germline V gene data show CDR1 as SGHTA and CDR2 as FQGNSA. With 3 bases clipped from V and 4 bases from J, the junction kept 3 bases outside the gene matches. The CDR3 spells CASSFAGVYNEQFF. The CDR3 nucleotides read TGTGCCAGCAGCTTCGCGGGAGTGTACAATGAGCAGTTCTTC.

This chain connects TRBV5-1 to TRBJ2-2; TRBD1 matches 7 bases. CDR1 and CDR2 from the germline V gene are SGHRS and YFSETQ. Trimming cost V 2 bases and J 6 bases; bases outside gene matches: 7. This CDR3 spans 15 amino acids. The CDR3 protein is CASSLTGVPSGELFF. The CDR3 bases are TGCGCCAGCAGCTTAACAGGGGTCCCCTCCGGGGAGCTGTTTTTT.

The rearrangement links TRBV19 to TRBJ1-5, with 7 nucleotides matching TRBD1. V was pared by 5 bases and J by 3 bases, with 7 bases of the junction left unmatched. The CDR3 runs 15 residues. The germline gives CDR1 LNHDA, CDR2 SQIVND (reference sequence). CDR3 amino acids: CASSPLDRSNQPQHF. The CDR3 region has the DNA TGTGCCAGTAGTCCCCTGGACAGGTCCAATCAGCCCCAGCATTTT.

The DNA for the CDR3 is TGTGCCAGCAGTCACCTAGTGGGCACAGATACGCAGTATTTT. This encodes CASSHLVGTDTQYF. This sequence joins TRBV6-5 and TRBJ2-3; D gene uncertain. Trimming cost V 5 bases and J 1 base, with 10 bases left between them. This CDR3 is 14 amino acids long. Germline values: CDR1 MNHEY, CDR2 SVGAGI.

The rearrangement links TRBV6-6 to TRBJ1-1, with D possibly matching TRBD1 (5 bases). The length of the CDR3 is 15 residues. Trimming left V 7 bases short and J 1 base short, with 16 bases between. The germline V gene encodes CDR1 MNHNY and CDR2 SVGAGI (reference sequence). CDR3 in amino acids: CASTPGGAKNTEAFF. The CDR3 coding sequence is TGTGCCAGCACCCCCGGTGGGGCAAAGAACACTGAAGCTTTCTTT.

This CDR3 is CASSLALNQPQHF. CDR3 coding DNA: TGTGCCAGCAGCTTAGCCCTTAATCAGCCCCAGCATTTT. V gene TRBV11-2 combines with J gene TRBJ1-5, with D unclear. CDR3 size: 13 residues. The V and J ends lost 1 base and 4 bases respectively, with 5 bases between them. Looked up from germline, CDR1 is SGHAT and CDR2 is FQNNGV.

The V call is TRBV27, the J call TRBJ1-4; D unresolved. Deletions cut 5 bases from V and 3 bases from J, with 10 bases between. The CDR3 covers 14 residues. Looked up from germline, CDR1 is MNHEY and CDR2 is SMNVEV (reference sequence). The CDR3 DNA follows: TGTGCCAGCAGTCTACAGCAGGCTAATGAAAAACTGTTTTTT. This gives the protein CASSLQQANEKLFF.

V usage is TRBV7-9 and J usage is TRBJ2-1; 8 nucleotides match TRBD1. The germline CDR1 and CDR2 sequences are SEHNR and FQNEAQ (reference sequence). With 3 bases clipped from V and 6 bases from J, the junction kept 7 bases outside the gene matches. This CDR3 comprises 15 residues. Here the CDR3 DNA reads TGTGCCAGCAGCTTCGGCCGGGACAGGTTCAATGAGCAGTTCTTC. This gives the protein CASSFGRDRFNEQFF. Full variable domain (outside the CDR3, taken from reference TRBV7-9 and TRBJ2-1): DTGVSQNPRHKITKRGQNVTFRCDPISEHNRLYWYRQTLGQGPEFLTYFQNEAQLEKSRLLSDRFSAERPKGSFSTLEIQRTEQGDSAMYLCASSFGRDRFNEQFFGPGTRLTVL.

This clone occurred once. This chain joins TRBV25-1 and TRBJ2-7, with D possibly being TRBD1 (5 bases). Germline V CDR1 and CDR2: MGHDK, SYGVNS. V dropped 3 bases and J dropped 1 base, with 7 bases sitting between them. CDR3 length: 13 residues. CDR3 region: CASSDRVSYEQYF. The CDR3 bases are TGTGCCAGCAGTGACAGGGTTTCCTACGAGCAGTACTTC.

The chain couples TRBV28 to TRBJ2-1, with TRBD1 as a possible D gene (5 bases). Germline assignment: CDR1 MDHEN and CDR2 SYDVKM. The CDR3 covers 11 residues. With 3 bases removed from V and 9 bases from J, the gap between germline ends came to 6 bases. The DNA of the CDR3 is TGTGCCAGCAGTTTCAGGGCTGAGCAGTTCTTC. Translated: CASSFRAEQFF.

The chain employs TRBV15 and TRBJ2-7, with D unclear. The CDR3 spans 15 residues. Trimming took off 0 bases at V and 6 bases at J, with 15 bases between the two ends. CDR1 and CDR2 (germline): LNHNV, YYDKDF (reference sequence). CDR3 amino acids: CATSRDRQVASEQYF. The CDR3 coding sequence is TGTGCCACCAGCAGAGATCGGCAGGTGGCCTCCGAGCAGTACTTC.

The chain has TRBV9 and TRBJ2-3; 9 bases fit TRBD1. The ends lost 3 bases at V and 4 bases at J; junction bases unmatched: 3. Germline loops: CDR1 SGDLS, CDR2 YYNGEE. This CDR3 is built from 14 residues. This chain's CDR3 is CASSANRGPDTQYF. The CDR3 DNA sequence: TGTGCCAGCAGCGCAAACAGGGGGCCAGATACGCAGTATTTT.

This chain joins TRBV7-2 and TRBJ2-3; D not certain. V lost 5 bases and J 6 bases, leaving 9 bases between the germline ends. The germline CDR1 and CDR2 sequences are SGHTA and FQGNSA. The CDR3 runs 12 residues. CDR3 nucleotide sequence: TGTGCCAGCAGCATTTCATTTGATACGCAGTATTTT. Protein sequence: CASSISFDTQYF.

The genes are TRBV5-1 and TRBJ2-1, with 10 bases fitting TRBD1. CDR1 is SGHRS and CDR2 is YFSETQ in the germline V gene. CDR3 length equals 14 residues. After removal of 4 bases from V and 5 bases from J, the junction contained 3 bases not matched to a gene. DNA for the CDR3: TGCGCCAGCAGCGGACAGGGGGGGGACAATGAGCAGTTCTTC. Amino acid sequence: CASSGQGGDNEQFF.

This clone was counted a single time. The chain recombines TRBV5-1 with TRBJ2-1; 10 positions agree with TRBD1. The CDR3 spans 15 residues. Germline V gene lookup returns CDR1 SGHRS and CDR2 YFSETQ. V was clipped by 0 bases and J by 5 bases; unmatched bases: 2. For the CDR3, the DNA is TGCGCCAGCAGCTTGGGACAGGGGGCTGACAATGAGCAGTTCTTC. Its protein is CASSLGQGADNEQFF.

The chain employs TRBV2 and TRBJ2-4, with TRBD2 matching over 7 bases. Trimming at V came to 6 bases and at J to 2 bases, leaving 13 bases not matched to a gene. This CDR3 region has 17 residues. Germline V lookup: CDR1 SNHLY, CDR2 FYNNEI. CDR3 sequence: CASRAGLLGEPKNIQYF. The DNA of the CDR3 is TGTGCCAGCAGAGCGGGACTCTTGGGTGAGCCCAAAAACATTCAGTACTTC.

The chain couples TRBV5-1 to TRBJ2-7; D is possibly TRBD2 (5 bases). Germline V gene lookup returns CDR1 SGHRS and CDR2 YFSETQ. This CDR3 contains 14 residues. Trimming pared 4 bases from V and 2 bases from J, leaving 13 bases between. CDR3 sequence reads: CASSTRGGPYEQYF. CDR3 bases: TGCGCCAGCAGCACCAGAGGAGGACCCTACGAGCAGTACTTC.

The V and J genes are TRBV5-1 and TRBJ2-1; D possibly corresponds to TRBD2 (6 bases). V shed 5 bases and J shed 9 bases, with 21 bases lying between them. CDR1 is SGHRS and CDR2 is YFSETQ in the germline V gene. The CDR3 is 15 amino acids. The CDR3: CASSSQSGVWIEQFF. In nucleotides, the CDR3 is TGCGCCAGCAGTAGTCAGTCGGGGGTTTGGATTGAGCAGTTCTTC.

The chain uses TRBV7-6 and TRBJ2-1; 16 nucleotides agree with TRBD2. Germline lookup yields CDR1 SGHVS and CDR2 FNYEAQ. Unmatched junction bases numbered 9, after V lost 1 base and J lost 6 bases. This CDR3 has 19 residues. Written as DNA, the CDR3 is TGTGCCAGCAGCTTAGTCCCGGGACTAGCGGGAGGGATTTTCAATGAGCAGTTCTTC. Its protein product is CASSLVPGLAGGIFNEQFF. Together with reference TRBV7-6 and TRBJ2-1, the CDR3 gives the full variable domain: GAGVSQSPRYKVTKRGQDVALRCDPISGHVSLYWYRQALGQGPEFLTYFNYEAQQDKSGLPNDRFSAERPEGSISTLTIQRTEQRDSAMYRCASSLVPGLAGGIFNEQFFGPGTRLTVL.